The following is a TCR beta chain sequence with its context. The clone's antigen remains unknown. No much larger clonotype is one base removed from it; base qualities were not supplied. CDR1 SEHNR and CDR2 FQNEAQ were looked up in the germline V gene (reference sequence). V has 6 bases trimmed and J has 2 bases trimmed; junction bases matching no gene number 5. CDR3 length: 15 amino acids, cysteine to phenylalanine. Only CDR3 DNA is held: 45 bases, read in frame from base 1. This specimen belongs to a study of cytomegalovirus exposure and HLA in healthy donors (dated by TCRdb to about 2017). About the investigation overall: According to an earlier analysis of several hundred of the donors, about 190 million T cells yielded some 110 million unique TCR beta sequences and 276 Gb of sequence data. An early release that covered approximately 600 HLA-typed donors contained approximately 300 gigabases of sequencing data and 85 million to 100 million unique TCR sequences. The genetic ancestry cluster associated with self-reported Caucasian donors included approximately 85% of the 398 genotyped donors. The study aimed to test whether signatures of past pathogen exposure could be identified by cataloging public T cell receptors. Using immunosequencing, the study profiled T cell repertoires from roughly 650 subjects and related those repertoires to cytomegalovirus serostatus. Along with the approximately 700-subject first cohort, a separate validation cohort of over a hundred different subjects was used. High-throughput TCR immunosequencing, statistical association of individual TCRs with disease status, and machine learning were combined to predict cytomegalovirus infection status. To study patterns of TCR occurrence, a later analysis re-analyzed previously published TCR beta repertoires from several hundred donors and added high-resolution HLA genotyping. Rather than using new phenotypic data, the later analysis identified candidate immune exposures from TCR beta sequences and from how often those sequences occurred across donors. An earlier analysis of approximately 580 of the donors used high-throughput TCR beta sequencing to judge whether each TCR beta V gene segment behaved as functional or pseudogenic. Donor age, sex, ethnicity and CMV serostatus were compiled together with the repertoire data. In a later genetic analysis, genome-wide SNP genotypes for about 65% of the 666 donors were used, and that subset was treated as a discovery cohort. Every repertoire in the discovery cohort had been generated on one and the same sequencing platform. Class I and class II HLA loci were covered by the typing at four-digit resolution. The number of typed donors differed by locus: about 629-640 for A, B, C, DRB1 and DQB1; 500 to 550 for DQA1; around 610 for DPA1; and 450 to 480 for DPB1. Four to six DR-DQ haplotypes were handled as single units for association and clustering, since linkage in the cohort was strong. Across around 400 genotyped donors of the cohort, an average of approximately 220,000 unique TCR beta nucleotide sequences per donor were sequenced, and approximately 17% of those sequences were non-productive.

Here is what the overall study found, with its caveats: In a later analysis, TCR association rates were found to vary across HLA loci, with the most associated TCRs seen for DRB1 alleles and the fewest for HLA-C alleles. In both the original and validation cohorts, the classifier was reported to diagnose cytomegalovirus status with high specificity and sensitivity. A further reported finding was that TCR beta sequences accurately predicted the HLA-A and HLA-B alleles for most subjects in the first cohort. In a later analysis, most CMV-associated TCR beta chains were found to appear HLA-restricted, with HLA associations seemingly driven largely by CMV exposure. In an earlier analysis of 450 to 750 of the donors, most TCR beta V segments appeared in productive rearrangements about 87% or about 30% of the time, broadly matching IMGT annotations. Some IMGT-functional V segments, including TRBV6-2 and TRBV6-3, could not be distinguished by the 87-base-pair reads and were therefore excluded. Linkage disequilibrium might explain the correlated functional status among segregating V segments, but an unknown experimental factor could not be excluded. The sequencing pipeline was judged likely to have produced a cluster of highly shared sequence variants as a technical artifact. According to a later analysis, parvovirus B19, influenza, CMV and Epstein-Barr virus appeared linked to several top co-occurrence clusters. Seventeen rarely observed V segments, including chromosome 9 orphons, were excluded from the earlier analysis of approximately 500 of the donors because counts were too low. Roughly uniform sequencing depth across donors was assumed in presence/absence analyses, although this assumption may not hold. A total of 150 to 200 TCR beta chains were listed by the study as associated with cytomegalovirus. HLA typing was unavailable for some donors at each locus, so association tests used only the typed subset. This cohort had only TCR beta chains sequenced, and the lack of alpha or paired-chain data limited which features could be detected. According to the authors, the approach could potentially be generalized to other disease states and immunological phenotypes. A later genetic analysis reported fewer N-insertions in productive TCRs among donors in an Asian-associated ancestry cluster than the roughly 690-donor mean. In vitro tests confirmed that a few of the cytomegalovirus-associated TCR beta chains recognize cytomegalovirus antigens. A later genetic analysis associated a missense DCLRE1C variant with V-gene and J-gene trimming of TCR beta chains, and an independent cohort replicated the association. Compared with equally common non-associated chains, HLA-associated TCR beta chains in a later analysis were more clonally expanded and had lower generation probabilities. In a later analysis, some 17,000 TCR beta sequences were associated with specific HLA alleles at a false discovery rate of 0.05. Immune exposure information for the cohort was limited to CMV serostatus. Across donors, most TCR sequences were observed very rarely, whereas some public TCRs were present in many individuals. When HLA alleles, especially DR and DQ, strongly co-occurred, TCR associations were difficult to assign to individual alleles.

The cohort was made up of about 670 healthy bone marrow donors. At the time of sampling, all cohort members were nominally healthy, though unrecorded immune exposures were likely present. The donor was CMV seropositive and was included in the group of 250 to 300 seropositive cohort members. Every donor gave a peripheral blood sample, and the peripheral blood mononuclear cells from that sample were used for TCR beta sequencing. The Qiagen DNeasy Blood Extraction Kit was used to extract genomic DNA from the blood cell samples. Library preparation was by the immunoSEQ multiplex PCR assay. A mixture of 60 forward primers for TCR Vbeta segments and 13 reverse primers for TCR Jbeta segments was used in the multiplex PCR. The CDR3 region of rearranged TCR beta genes was amplified from genomic DNA with a multiplex PCR assay. The Illumina HiSeq System was used to sequence the amplified TCR beta libraries as 87-base-pair reads. The original methods were these. A later analysis tallied 75 million to 95 million unique TCR beta chains across the 666 repertoires, and about 10 million of those chains were shared by two or more donors. Raw reads were error-corrected and collapsed into unique sequences by a nearest-neighbor algorithm in which closely related sequences were merged to remove PCR and sequencing errors. V, D and J gene segments were assigned by aligning CDR3 sequences to IMGT reference sequences. Each retained sequence needed at least a six-nucleotide match to both a V gene segment and a J gene segment. Rearrangements were called productive when the CDR3 lacked stop codons and stayed in frame with V and J; all others were non-productive. Following IMGT convention, CDR3 was defined as the stretch from the second conserved V-encoded cysteine up to the conserved J-encoded phenylalanine. The earlier analysis of about 590 of the donors excluded sequences that lacked an unambiguous match to a single V gene segment. An earlier analysis of fewer than 750 of the donors classified V segments as functional when productive rearrangements were above 56.7% and as segregating when the standard deviation between donors was above 5%. A statistical classification framework was built for diagnosing cytomegalovirus status from the catalog of TCR beta chain sequences. In a later analysis, V and J genes were assigned by comparing TCR nucleotide sequences against IMGT/GENE-DB human TR gene sequences. In a later analysis, CDR3 sequences and most-parsimonious VDJ recombination scenarios were assigned using the TCRdist pipeline. In a later analysis, each TCR beta chain was defined by its CDR3 amino acid sequence together with its V-gene family, and reads without a unique V-gene family were excluded. As a way to deal with suspected cross-contamination and a sequencing artifact, a later analysis dropped 450 to 600 nucleotide sequences that were highly shared and had low generation probability. A later analysis calculated a clonal expansion index for each public chain from normalized within-repertoire ranks of inferred template counts. In a later analysis, generation probabilities were computed with a VDJ recombination model fitted to out-of-frame rearrangements, and the resulting probabilities were checked against IGoR. Hypergeometric tests were used in a later analysis to score TCR-TCR, TCR-HLA and TCR-CMV co-occurrence, with a repertoire-size bias correction applied to the TCR pairs. To estimate false discovery rates, a later analysis permuted the HLA or CMV assignments 20 times. In a later analysis, co-occurring TCRs were grouped using DBSCAN, with TCRdist sequence similarity added in when clustering inside HLA-allele-positive subsets. For co-occurrence clustering, repertoires with fewer than 30,000 or more than 120,000 public chains were excluded, along with five or six repertoires with anomalous nucleotide sharing. TCRdb's version of the immuneACCESS table is confined to in-frame rearrangements and falls short of the full clone set. An unresolved V gene accounts for under half of the shortfall where checked; the remainder is of unknown origin. That table gives V, J and clone size, and the DNA gave D and trimming. In all, the sample holds about 240,000 clones, and 75% to 85% of those were seen once. The top ten constitute under 8% of the sample.

The TCR was taken from a woman aged 55-69 years in good health and CMV-seropositive. This chain is built from TRBV7-9 and TRBJ2-3; TRBD1 matches 10 bases in the middle. Sequencing was carried out using PBMCs. The base sequence is TGTGCCAGCAGTCGAGACAGGGGGCTCACAGATACGCAGTATTTT. The resulting protein is CASSRDRGLTDTQYF.